This entry lists 30 T cell receptor beta chains sequenced from one sample in a study of PD-1 blockade in classical Hodgkin lymphoma. TCRdb's table, derived via immunoSEQ multiplex PCR, lists solely in-frame clones and lacks some. The data contain 70,000 to 80,000 clones, roughly 91% of them seen just once; the ten biggest clones take up 6.5% to 8%. Each patient's relapse followed autologous stem cell transplantation, and brentuximab vedotin exposure varied. This material consisted of peripheral blood mononuclear cells (PBMCs), taken at baseline. All receptors come from a human donor with classical Hodgkin lymphoma.

The rearrangement joins TRBV5-1 to TRBJ1-5; D remains ambiguous. The ends were cut back, 4 bases at V and 4 bases at J, with 9 bases in the middle. CDR1 and CDR2 (germline): SGHRS, YFSETQ. The CDR3 is 13 amino acids. The CDR3 loop reads CASSHGLNQPQHF. The CDR3 region has the DNA TGCGCCAGCAGCCACGGGCTAAATCAGCCCCAGCATTTT.

The chain couples TRBV4-1 to TRBJ2-1; 9 bases agree with TRBD1. Trimming cost V 0 bases and J 7 bases; bases outside gene matches: 7. The CDR3 has 16 amino acids. CDR1 and CDR2 from the germline V gene are MGHRA and YSYEKL. The chain's CDR3 is CASSQDVGQGGNEQFF. The CDR3 DNA reads as TGCGCCAGCAGCCAAGATGTGGGACAGGGAGGAAATGAGCAGTTCTTC.

The V and J genes are TRBV4-1 and TRBJ2-2; D not resolved. The CDR3 is 14 amino acids. Germline CDR1 and CDR2: MGHRA and YSYEKL. Trimming took 0 bases from V and 5 from J, leaving 7 bases between them. CDR3 amino acids: CASSQEALTGELFF. The CDR3 nucleotides read TGCGCCAGCAGCCAAGAAGCGTTAACCGGGGAGCTGTTTTTT.

Concerning this clone itself: The CDR3 does not end in the conserved phenylalanine or tryptophan, so this is likely a read error. The J gene is TRBJ2-7, the V gene TRBV18, with no clear D. Germline V gives CDR1 KGHSH, CDR2 LQKENI. Between the trimmed V and J ends, which lost 0 bases and 6 bases, there was a span of 18 bases. This CDR3 has 16 amino acids. CDR3 sequence: CASSPPSATAPAEQYL. CDR3 bases: TGTGCCAGCTCACCACCTTCCGCCACCGCACCGGCCGAGCAGTACCTC.

The V call is TRBV27, the J call TRBJ2-7; 11 bases are a match to TRBD2. This CDR3 is built from 15 residues. The germline gives CDR1 MNHEY, CDR2 SMNVEV (reference sequence). Trimming took 5 bases from V and 6 from J; bases not matched to a gene: 9. This CDR3 is CASSPSLAGVGEQYF. CDR3 nucleotides: TGTGCCAGCAGTCCATCACTAGCGGGAGTGGGCGAGCAGTACTTC.

This clone was found once. J is TRBJ2-6 and V is TRBV2; possibly TRBD2 for D (5 bases). Germline assignment: CDR1 SNHLY and CDR2 FYNNEI. This CDR3 is built from 12 residues. CDR3 amino acids: CAAAGWGNVLTF. In DNA form, the CDR3 reads TGTGCAGCGGCGGGCTGGGGCAACGTCCTGACTTTC.

This clone was picked up one time. The CDR3 loop reads CATSRDPDPGGNTIYF. CDR3 in DNA: TGTGCCACCAGCAGAGATCCAGATCCCGGTGGAAACACCATATATTTT. J is TRBJ1-3 and V is TRBV15; no definite D call. The germline gives CDR1 LNHNV, CDR2 YYDKDF (reference sequence). CDR3 length: 16 amino acids. V lost 0 bases and J 3 bases, leaving 12 bases between the germline ends.

The CDR3 bases are TGTGCCAGCAATAGCGGGAGCGGGCTGGGTGAGCAGTTCTTC. Its protein is CASNSGSGLGEQFF. The chain carries TRBV2 and TRBJ2-1, with 9 positions matching TRBD2. Germline trimming cut 7 bases from V and 9 bases from J; bases unmatched to any gene: 10. The germline V gene has CDR1 SNHLY and CDR2 FYNNEI. This CDR3 has 14 amino acids.

CDR3 bases: TGTGCCATCAGTGACCTGGACAGGGACCACAATGAGCAGTTCTTC. Amino acid sequence: CAISDLDRDHNEQFF. The chain links TRBV10-3 to TRBJ2-1; 8 bases are shared with TRBD1. V dropped 3 bases and J dropped 5; count of bases not matched to a gene: 6. The CDR3 is made up of 15 amino acids. Germline values: CDR1 ENHRY, CDR2 SYGVKD.

The CDR3 DNA reads TGTGCCAGCAGCCCAGGAGGGACTAGCGGGTCGACCGAGACCCAGTACTTC. This codes for CASSPGGTSGSTETQYF. This rearrangement joins TRBV9 to TRBJ2-5, with 12 bases fitting TRBD2. The V segment lost 4 bases and the J segment 5 bases; nucleotides outside the gene matches: 12. The CDR3 runs 17 residues. Germline CDR1 reads SGDLS; CDR2 reads YYNGEE. The full variable domain, its missing parts supplied by reference TRBV9 and TRBJ2-5, is DSGVTQTPKHLITATGQRVTLRCSPRSGDLSVYWYQQSLDQGLQFLIQYYNGEERAKGNILERFSAQQFPDLHSELNLSSLELGDSALYFCASSPGGTSGSTETQYFGPGTRLLVL.

The V gene is TRBV5-1, the J gene TRBJ2-7; the D is unclear. The CDR3 is made up of 13 amino acids. Between the trimmed V and J ends, which lost 4 bases and 2 bases, there was a span of 10 bases. The germline CDR1 and CDR2 sequences are SGHRS and YFSETQ. CDR3 DNA: TGCGCCAGCAGCGTGTCGAATACCTACGAGCAGTACTTC. Translating gives CASSVSNTYEQYF.

The chain joins TRBV7-2 to TRBJ2-1; D might be TRBD1 (5 bases). CDR3 length: 16 amino acids. Germline CDR1 SGHTA, CDR2 FQGNSA. Trimming shortened V by 0 bases and J by 1 base, and 10 bases separated the two germline ends. Written as DNA, the CDR3 is TGTGCCAGCAGCTTAGCGACAGCGCTTTCCTACAATGAGCAGTTCTTC. This gives the protein CASSLATALSYNEQFF.

This chain links TRBV15 with TRBJ2-6, with a weak D call TRBD2 (5 bases). The CDR3 sequence is 16 residues long. Germline assignment: CDR1 LNHNV and CDR2 YYDKDF (reference sequence). With 0 bases removed from V and 4 bases from J, the gap between germline ends came to 10 bases. CDR3: CATSRESRAGANVLTF. The DNA of the CDR3 is TGTGCCACCAGCAGAGAATCGAGGGCCGGGGCCAACGTCCTGACTTTC.

In its sample, this clone was seen a few times. The genes are TRBV13 and TRBJ2-7, with D perhaps TRBD1 (5 bases). The germline V gene has CDR1 PRHDT and CDR2 FYEKMQ (reference sequence). V was clipped by 1 base and J by 2 bases, with 12 bases between them. The CDR3 is 15 amino acids. The CDR3 here is CASSLEGQNPYEQYF. The CDR3 DNA is TGTGCCAGCAGCTTAGAGGGGCAGAACCCCTACGAGCAGTACTTC.

The chain recombines TRBV23-1 with TRBJ1-1, with D perhaps TRBD1 (5 bases). TRBV23-1 is an ORF for which the function is uncertain. This CDR3 is 20 amino acids long. V was trimmed by 1 base and J by 2 bases, leaving 26 bases between them. The CDR3 bases are TGCGCCAGCAGTCAATGGGGCTTCACGAACAGATACAAGAATAACACTGAAGCTTTCTTT. Its protein is CASSQWGFTNRYKNNTEAFF.

The genes are TRBV9 and TRBJ1-3, with D uncertain. CDR3 size: 16 residues. V was shortened by 4 bases and J by 4 bases, with 18 bases between the two germline ends. CDR1 SGDLS and CDR2 YYNGEE come from the germline V gene. CDR3: CASSTLAPDSGNTIYF. The CDR3 DNA follows: TGTGCCAGCAGCACTTTGGCCCCGGATTCGGGAAACACCATATATTTT.

This chain links TRBV27 with TRBJ1-1; D may be TRBD1 (6 bases). The CDR3 has 15 amino acids. Germline CDR1 reads MNHEY; CDR2 reads SMNVEV (reference sequence). The V end was cut by 5 bases, the J end by 5 bases, with 18 bases between. The CDR3 loop reads CASSPRQVAVTEAFF. CDR3 bases: TGTGCCAGCAGTCCCCGACAGGTGGCCGTAACTGAAGCTTTCTTT.

The chain has TRBV27 and TRBJ2-1; 8 bases agree with TRBD2. With V trimmed by 3 bases and J by 6 bases, 7 bases remained unmatched. CDR1 and CDR2 (germline): MNHEY, SMNVEV (reference sequence). The CDR3 loop spans 15 amino acids. Here the CDR3 DNA reads TGTGCCAGCAGTTTGAGCGGGGGCTGGGTCAATGAGCAGTTCTTC. This sequence encodes CASSLSGGWVNEQFF.

Turning to this clone: Other DNA sequences of this sample code for an identical CDR3. The V and J genes are TRBV28 and TRBJ2-2; D is ambiguous. Germline V CDR1 and CDR2: MDHEN, SYDVKM. Trimming shortened V by 3 bases and J by 7 bases, and 6 bases separated the two germline ends. The CDR3 runs to 12 residues. The DNA for the CDR3 is TGTGCCAGCAGTTTTTTGCACGGGGAGCTGTTTTTT. It yields the protein CASSFLHGELFF.

The CDR3 DNA is TGTGCCAGCAGCTTTGGGGACATTAACTATGGCTACACCTTC. Translation: CASSFGDINYGYTF. V gene TRBV7-6 combines with J gene TRBJ1-2; TRBD1 might be the D (6 bases). V dropped 3 bases and J dropped 1 base, with 9 bases sitting between them. Germline assignment: CDR1 SGHVS and CDR2 FNYEAQ. CDR3 length: 14 residues.

The genes are TRBV6-5 and TRBJ1-1; TRBD1 agrees at 9 bases. Germline V gives CDR1 MNHEY, CDR2 SVGAGI. Trimming at V came to 2 bases and at J to 7 bases, leaving 8 bases not matched to a gene. This CDR3 has 15 amino acids. CDR3 bases: TGTGCCAGCAGTTACGCGGGGACAGGGACTTTTGAAGCTTTCTTT. Encoded protein: CASSYAGTGTFEAFF.

The chain employs TRBV7-9 and TRBJ1-1; no clear D gene. Per the germline V gene, CDR1 is SEHNR and CDR2 is FQNEAQ (reference sequence). Between the trimmed V and J ends, which lost 5 bases and 8 bases, there was a span of 9 bases. CDR3 length equals 11 residues. In DNA form, the CDR3 reads TGTGCCAGCAGCGCAGGACCCGAAGCTTTCTTT. Residues: CASSAGPEAFF.

J is TRBJ2-3 and V is TRBV6-5, with a tentative D call TRBD2 (5 bases). The CDR3 runs to 11 residues. In germline, CDR1 is MNHEY, CDR2 SVGAGI. V shed 6 bases and J shed 6 bases, with 7 bases lying between them. For the CDR3, the DNA is TGTGCCAGCAGAAGGGAGGATACGCAGTATTTT. This translates into CASRREDTQYF.

V is TRBV12-5 and J is TRBJ2-3; D is undetermined. The CDR3 has 15 amino acids. In germline, CDR1 is LGHNT, CDR2 FRNRAP. The V and J ends lost 2 bases and 4 bases respectively, with 13 bases between them. In nucleotides, the CDR3 is TGTGCTAGTGGTTTGTGGCCCCTTGGTGCAGATACGCAGTATTTT. It codes for CASGLWPLGADTQYF.

CDR3 in DNA: TGCAGCGTTGGTGCTAGCGATGAGCAGTTCTTC. Protein sequence: CSVGASDEQFF. The chain has TRBV29-1 and TRBJ2-1, with D perhaps TRBD2 (6 bases). Germline V CDR1 and CDR2: SQVTM, ANQGSEA. Trimming shortened V by 4 bases and J by 8 bases, and 9 bases separated the two germline ends. There are 11 residues in the CDR3.

The V gene is TRBV5-1, the J gene TRBJ2-3; TRBD2 aligns across 9 bases. Losses at the gene ends were 4 bases for V and 5 bases for J; bases not matched to a gene: 11. The CDR3 extends over 16 amino acids. Looked up from germline, CDR1 is SGHRS and CDR2 is YFSETQ. CDR3: CASSAVTSGTIDTQYF. The DNA of the CDR3 is TGCGCCAGCAGCGCCGTGACTAGCGGTACAATAGATACGCAGTATTTT.

This clone has only one observation. The V gene is TRBV5-6, the J gene TRBJ2-7; 10 bases map to TRBD1. The trim removed 0 bases at V and 7 bases at J, leaving 7 bases unmatched. Germline CDR1 SGHDT, CDR2 YYEEEE. CDR3 length: 15 amino acids. CDR3: CASSLGDRGSGEQYF. In DNA, the CDR3 is TGTGCCAGCAGCTTGGGGGACAGGGGAAGTGGGGAGCAGTACTTC.

The genes are TRBV11-2 and TRBJ2-3, with 10 nucleotides matching TRBD2. Germline V gives CDR1 SGHAT, CDR2 FQNNGV. This CDR3 is built from 17 residues. With 1 base clipped from V and 0 bases from J, the junction kept 4 bases outside the gene matches. As DNA, the CDR3 is TGTGCCAGCAGCTTAGCACTAGCGGGGACTAGCACAGATACGCAGTATTTT. It yields the protein CASSLALAGTSTDTQYF.

The chain is built from TRBV6-1 and TRBJ2-5; D call uncertain. The V end was cut by 1 base, the J end by 3 bases, with 6 bases between. This CDR3 contains 13 residues. Germline V gene data show CDR1 as MNHNS and CDR2 as SASEGT. The DNA for the CDR3 is TGTGCCAGCAGTGAAGGACCAGAAGAGACCCAGTACTTC. It encodes CASSEGPEETQYF.

The chain recombines TRBV15 with TRBJ1-1; D is uncertain. CDR3 length: 16 amino acids. Germline CDR1 and CDR2: LNHNV and YYDKDF (reference sequence). Between the trimmed V and J ends, which lost 0 bases and 2 bases, there was a span of 13 bases. The CDR3 DNA reads TGTGCCACCAGCAGAGATGCGGGCAGATTCAACACTGAAGCTTTCTTT. Protein: CATSRDAGRFNTEAFF.